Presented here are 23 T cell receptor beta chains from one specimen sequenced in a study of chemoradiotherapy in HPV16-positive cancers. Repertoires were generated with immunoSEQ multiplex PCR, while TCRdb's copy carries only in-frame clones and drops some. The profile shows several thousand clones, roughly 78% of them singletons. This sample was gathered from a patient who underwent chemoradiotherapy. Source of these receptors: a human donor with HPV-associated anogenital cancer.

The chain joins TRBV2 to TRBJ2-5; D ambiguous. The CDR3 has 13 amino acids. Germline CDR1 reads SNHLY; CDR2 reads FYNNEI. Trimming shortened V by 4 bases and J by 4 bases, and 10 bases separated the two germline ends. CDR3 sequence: CASSGITRETQYF. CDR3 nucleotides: TGTGCCAGCAGTGGAATTACAAGAGAGACCCAGTACTTC.

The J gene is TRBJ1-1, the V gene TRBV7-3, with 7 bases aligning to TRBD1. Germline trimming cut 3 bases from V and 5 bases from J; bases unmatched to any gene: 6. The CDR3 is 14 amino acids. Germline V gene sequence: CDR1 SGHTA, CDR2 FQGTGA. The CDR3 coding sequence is TGTGCCAGCAGCTTGGCCCAGGGGGGGACTGAAGCTTTCTTT. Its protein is CASSLAQGGTEAFF.

This chain's CDR3 is CASSLVRLVGEQFF. The CDR3 coding sequence is TGTGCCAGCAGCCTCGTCAGGCTAGTAGGTGAGCAGTTCTTC. This chain connects TRBV11-2 to TRBJ2-1; no clear D. Per the germline V gene, CDR1 is SGHAT and CDR2 is FQNNGV. Trimming took off 5 bases at V and 9 bases at J, with 17 bases between the two ends. The CDR3 is 14 residues long.

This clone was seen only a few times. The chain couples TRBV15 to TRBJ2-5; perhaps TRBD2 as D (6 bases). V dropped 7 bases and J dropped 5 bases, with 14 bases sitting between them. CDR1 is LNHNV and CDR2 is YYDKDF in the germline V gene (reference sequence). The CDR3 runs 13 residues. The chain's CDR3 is CATTPRGGETQYF. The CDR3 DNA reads TGTGCCACCACCCCCCGGGGAGGTGAGACCCAGTACTTC.

The CDR3 is CASSLRRWGQRGETQYF. The CDR3 bases are TGTGCCAGCAGTTTACGCAGATGGGGCCAACGGGGAGAGACCCAGTACTTC. The rearrangement links TRBV28 to TRBJ2-5; perhaps D is TRBD1 or TRBD2 (5 bases each). CDR3 size: 17 residues. With 2 bases removed from V and 4 bases from J, the gap between germline ends came to 20 bases. Germline V gene lookup returns CDR1 MDHEN and CDR2 SYDVKM. The entire variable domain, with the rest obtained from reference TRBV28 and TRBJ2-5, is as follows: DVKVTQSSRYLVKRTGEKVFLECVQDMDHENMFWYRQDPGLGLRLIYFSYDVKMKEKGDIPEGYSVSREKKERFSLILESASTNQTSMYLCASSLRRWGQRGETQYFGPGTRLLVL.

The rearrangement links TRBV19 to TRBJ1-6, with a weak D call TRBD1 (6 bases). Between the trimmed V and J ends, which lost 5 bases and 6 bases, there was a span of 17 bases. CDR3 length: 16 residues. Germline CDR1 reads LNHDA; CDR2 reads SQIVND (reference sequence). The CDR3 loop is CASSDLQGKLNSPLHF. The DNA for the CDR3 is TGTGCCAGTAGTGACCTCCAGGGGAAGCTTAATTCACCCCTCCACTTT.

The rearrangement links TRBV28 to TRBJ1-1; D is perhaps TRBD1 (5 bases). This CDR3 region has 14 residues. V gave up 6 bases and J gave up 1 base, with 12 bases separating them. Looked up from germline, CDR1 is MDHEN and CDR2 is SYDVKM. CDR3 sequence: CASRGWGGNTEAFF. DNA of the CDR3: TGTGCCAGCAGGGGGTGGGGGGGGAACACTGAAGCTTTCTTT. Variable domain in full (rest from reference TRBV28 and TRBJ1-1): DVKVTQSSRYLVKRTGEKVFLECVQDMDHENMFWYRQDPGLGLRLIYFSYDVKMKEKGDIPEGYSVSREKKERFSLILESASTNQTSMYLCASRGWGGNTEAFFGQGTRLTVV.

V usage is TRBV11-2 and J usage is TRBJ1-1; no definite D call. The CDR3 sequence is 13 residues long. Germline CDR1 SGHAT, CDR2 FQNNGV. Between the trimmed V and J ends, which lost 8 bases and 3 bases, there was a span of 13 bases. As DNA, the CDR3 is TGTGCCAGCGGATCCGGACTCCACACTGAAGCTTTCTTT. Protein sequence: CASGSGLHTEAFF.

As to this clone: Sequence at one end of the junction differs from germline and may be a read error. CDR3 amino acids: CDSSLLTSVLAGGANEQFF. The DNA of the CDR3 is TGTGACAGCAGCTTACTTACCAGTGTACTAGCGGGGGGTGCGAATGAGCAGTTCTTC. The V and J genes are TRBV7-3 and TRBJ2-1, with 12 bases aligning to TRBD2. The germline V gene encodes CDR1 SGHTA and CDR2 FQGTGA. The CDR3 has 19 residues.

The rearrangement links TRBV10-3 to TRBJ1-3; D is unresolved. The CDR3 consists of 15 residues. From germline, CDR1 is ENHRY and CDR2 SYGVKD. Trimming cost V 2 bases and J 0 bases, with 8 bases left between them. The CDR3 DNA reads TGTGCCATCAGTGAGGGTAGATTCTCTGGAAACACCATATATTTT. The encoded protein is CAISEGRFSGNTIYF.

The DNA for the CDR3 is TGCGCCAGCAGCTTGCTTAGAGGAGAAGAGACCCAGTACTTC. Its translation is CASSLLRGEETQYF. V gene TRBV5-1 combines with J gene TRBJ2-5; unclear D gene. The V end lost 1 base, the J end lost 3 bases, and 10 bases lay between the germline ends. This CDR3 region has 14 residues. Looked up from germline, CDR1 is SGHRS and CDR2 is YFSETQ. The whole variable domain, remainder taken from reference TRBV5-1 and TRBJ2-5, is KAGVTQTPRYLIKTRGQQVTLSCSPISGHRSVSWYQQTPGQGLQFLFEYFSETQRNKGNFPGRFSGRQFSNSRSEMNVSTLELGDSALYLCASSLLRGEETQYFGPGTRLLVL.

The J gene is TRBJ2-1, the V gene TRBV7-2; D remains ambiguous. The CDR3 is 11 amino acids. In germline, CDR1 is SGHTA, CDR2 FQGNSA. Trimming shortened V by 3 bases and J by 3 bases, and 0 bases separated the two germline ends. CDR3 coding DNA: TGTGCCAGCAGCTTCTACAATGAGCAGTTCTTC. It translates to CASSFYNEQFF.

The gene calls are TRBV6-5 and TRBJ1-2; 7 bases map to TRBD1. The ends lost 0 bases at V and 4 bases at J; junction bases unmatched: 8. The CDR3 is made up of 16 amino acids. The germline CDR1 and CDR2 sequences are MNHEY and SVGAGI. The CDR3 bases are TGTGCCAGCAGTTACTCGAATAGGGGGCAAGGCTATGGCTACACCTTC. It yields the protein CASSYSNRGQGYGYTF.

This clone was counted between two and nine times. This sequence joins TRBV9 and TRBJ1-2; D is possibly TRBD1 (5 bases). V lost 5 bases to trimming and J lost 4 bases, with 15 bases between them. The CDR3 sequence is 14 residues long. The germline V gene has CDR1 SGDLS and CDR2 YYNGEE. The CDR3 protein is CASSAGPDSYGYTF. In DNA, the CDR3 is TGTGCCAGCAGTGCGGGACCGGATTCCTATGGCTACACCTTC.

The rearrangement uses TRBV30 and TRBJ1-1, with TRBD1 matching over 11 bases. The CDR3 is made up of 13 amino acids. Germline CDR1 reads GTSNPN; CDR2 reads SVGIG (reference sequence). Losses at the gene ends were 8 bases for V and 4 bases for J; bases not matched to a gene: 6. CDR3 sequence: CAEKGQGGTEAFF. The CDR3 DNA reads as TGTGCCGAGAAGGGACAGGGGGGCACTGAAGCTTTCTTT. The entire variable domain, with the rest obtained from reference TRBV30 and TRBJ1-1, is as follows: SQTIHQWPATLVQPVGSPLSLECTVEGTSNPNLYWYRQAAGRGLQLLFYSVGIGQISSEVPQNLSASRPQDRQFILSSKKLLLSDSGFYLCAEKGQGGTEAFFGQGTRLTVV.

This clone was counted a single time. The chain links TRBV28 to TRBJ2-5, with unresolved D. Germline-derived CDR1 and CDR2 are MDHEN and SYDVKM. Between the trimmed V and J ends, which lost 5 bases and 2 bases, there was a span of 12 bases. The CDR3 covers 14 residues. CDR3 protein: CASSPRLRQETQYF. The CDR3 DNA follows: TGTGCCAGCAGTCCAAGACTGCGTCAAGAGACCCAGTACTTC.

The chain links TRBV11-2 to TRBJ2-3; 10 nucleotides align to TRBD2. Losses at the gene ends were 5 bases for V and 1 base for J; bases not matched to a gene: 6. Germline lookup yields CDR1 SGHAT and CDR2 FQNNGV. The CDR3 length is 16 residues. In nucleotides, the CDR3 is TGTGCCAGCAGCAAAAGCGGGGGGGTGGGCACAGATACGCAGTATTTT. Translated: CASSKSGGVGTDTQYF.

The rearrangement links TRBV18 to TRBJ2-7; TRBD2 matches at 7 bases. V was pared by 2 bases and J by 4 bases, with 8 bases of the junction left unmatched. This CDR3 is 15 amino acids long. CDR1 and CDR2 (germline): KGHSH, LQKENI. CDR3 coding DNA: TGTGCCAGCTCACCAAGGTTAGCGGGTGCTTACGAGCAGTACTTC. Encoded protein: CASSPRLAGAYEQYF.

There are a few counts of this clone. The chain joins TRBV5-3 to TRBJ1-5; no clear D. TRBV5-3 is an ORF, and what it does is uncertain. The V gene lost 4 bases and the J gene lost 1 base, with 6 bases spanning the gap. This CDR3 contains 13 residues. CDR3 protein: CARSTPSNQPQHF. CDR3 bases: TGTGCCAGAAGCACCCCAAGCAATCAGCCCCAGCATTTT.

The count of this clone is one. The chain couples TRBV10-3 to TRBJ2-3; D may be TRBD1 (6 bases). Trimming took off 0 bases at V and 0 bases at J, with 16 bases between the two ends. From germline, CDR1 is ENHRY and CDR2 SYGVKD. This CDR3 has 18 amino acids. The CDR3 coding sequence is TGTGCCATCAGTGAGTCCCTACAGGACAGTACTAGCACAGATACGCAGTATTTT. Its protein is CAISESLQDSTSTDTQYF.

As DNA, the CDR3 is TGTGCCAGCAGCCACCGCCGGGACAGGGGGCACGAGCAGTACTTC. It is translated as CASSHRRDRGHEQYF. V and J are TRBV5-6 and TRBJ2-7, with 12 nucleotides matching TRBD1. Germline CDR1 reads SGHDT; CDR2 reads YYEEEE. The CDR3 has 15 amino acids. Germline trimming cut 4 bases from V and 5 bases from J; bases unmatched to any gene: 7.

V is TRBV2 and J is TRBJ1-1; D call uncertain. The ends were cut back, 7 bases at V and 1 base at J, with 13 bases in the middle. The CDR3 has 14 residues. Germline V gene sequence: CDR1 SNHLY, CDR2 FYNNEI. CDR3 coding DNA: TGTGCCAGCATCCTGACATTGAGGAACACTGAAGCTTTCTTT. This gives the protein CASILTLRNTEAFF. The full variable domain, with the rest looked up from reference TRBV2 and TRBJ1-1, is EPEVTQTPSHQVTQMGQEVILRCVPISNHLYFYWYRQILGQKVEFLVSFYNNEISEKSEIFDDQFSVERPDGSNFTLKIRSTKLEDSAMYFCASILTLRNTEAFFGQGTRLTVV.

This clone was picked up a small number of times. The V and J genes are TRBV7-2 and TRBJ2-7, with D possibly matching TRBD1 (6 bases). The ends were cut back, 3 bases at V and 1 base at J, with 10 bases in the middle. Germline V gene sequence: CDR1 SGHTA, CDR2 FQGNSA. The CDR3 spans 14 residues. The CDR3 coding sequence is TGTGCCAGCAGCTTGAACGGACAGTCCTACGAGCAGTACTTC. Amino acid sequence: CASSLNGQSYEQYF. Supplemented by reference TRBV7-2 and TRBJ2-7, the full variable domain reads GAGVSQSPSNKVTEKGKDVELRCDPISGHTALYWYRQSLGQGLEFLIYFQGNSAPDKSGLPSDRFSAERTGGSVSTLTIQRTQQEDSAVYLCASSLNGQSYEQYFGPGTRLTVT.